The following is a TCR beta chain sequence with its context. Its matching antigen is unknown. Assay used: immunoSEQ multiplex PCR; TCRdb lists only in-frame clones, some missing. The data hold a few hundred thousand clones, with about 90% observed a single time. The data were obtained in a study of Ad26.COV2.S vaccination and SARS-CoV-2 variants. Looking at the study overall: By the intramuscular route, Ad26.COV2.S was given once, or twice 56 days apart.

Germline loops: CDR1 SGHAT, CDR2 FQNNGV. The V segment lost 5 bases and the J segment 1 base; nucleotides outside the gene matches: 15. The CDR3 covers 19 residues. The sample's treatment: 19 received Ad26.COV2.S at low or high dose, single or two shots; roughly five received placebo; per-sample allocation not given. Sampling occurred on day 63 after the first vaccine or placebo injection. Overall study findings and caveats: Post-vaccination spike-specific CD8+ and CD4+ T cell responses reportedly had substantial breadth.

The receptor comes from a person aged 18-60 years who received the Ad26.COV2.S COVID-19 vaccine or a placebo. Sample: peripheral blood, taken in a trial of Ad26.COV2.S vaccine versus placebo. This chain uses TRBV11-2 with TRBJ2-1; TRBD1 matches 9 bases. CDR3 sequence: CASSRGTGKLADSYNEQFF. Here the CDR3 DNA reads TGTGCCAGCAGCAGAGGGACAGGGAAGCTAGCGGATTCCTACAATGAGCAGTTCTTC.